The 16 T cell receptor beta chains given below trace back to one sample, sequenced in a study of shared T cell receptors in the human thymus. The assay was immunoSEQ multiplex PCR, and TCRdb's table has in-frame clones only and misses some. The sample shows about 380,000 clones, just under 95% of them seen only once. The sequencing sample was made of thymocytes. These TCRs come from a human donor.

This sequence joins TRBV21-1 and TRBJ2-4; TRBD1, the D gene given by the table, was not confirmed from the DNA. TRBV21-1 is annotated as a pseudogene. The CDR3 totals 20 residues. The CDR3 nucleotides are TGTGCCAGCAACCTACTTACACAGGGTAGCTTACAAATAGCCAAAAACATTCAGTACTTC. Protein: CASNLLTQGSLQIAKNIQYF.

The chain carries TRBV7-2 and TRBJ2-7; D is undetermined. V lost 5 bases to trimming and J lost 0 bases, with 11 bases between them. Germline CDR1 SGHTA, CDR2 FQGNSA. The CDR3 consists of 14 residues. Written as DNA, the CDR3 is TGTGCCAGCAGCCCCGGGCCAAGCTCCTACGAGCAGTACTTC. Encoded protein: CASSPGPSSYEQYF. The whole variable domain, remainder taken from reference TRBV7-2 and TRBJ2-7, is GAGVSQSPSNKVTEKGKDVELRCDPISGHTALYWYRQSLGQGLEFLIYFQGNSAPDKSGLPSDRFSAERTGGSVSTLTIQRTQQEDSAVYLCASSPGPSSYEQYFGPGTRLTVT.

The chain combines TRBV27 with TRBJ2-7; 7 bases line up with TRBD1. This CDR3 region has 14 residues. Germline V lookup: CDR1 MNHEY, CDR2 SMNVEV (reference sequence). Trimming took 3 bases from V and 3 from J; bases not matched to a gene: 5. CDR3 protein: CASSFAAGGYEQYF. The CDR3 region has the DNA TGTGCCAGCAGTTTTGCGGCAGGGGGCTACGAGCAGTACTTC.

This clone appeared once. The chain uses TRBV2 and TRBJ1-2; 11 nucleotides match TRBD1. The CDR3 has 15 residues. Germline lookup yields CDR1 SNHLY and CDR2 FYNNEI. J lost 4 bases, V lost 5 bases, and 6 bases had no gene match. CDR3 nucleotides: TGTGCCAGCAGTCTCGGACAGGGGGCTGGCTATGGCTACACCTTC. Its protein product is CASSLGQGAGYGYTF.

The rearrangement links TRBV4-3 to TRBJ2-1, with 11 bases fitting TRBD2. The germline V gene encodes CDR1 LGHNA and CDR2 YSLEER. The V and J ends lost 11 bases and 9 bases, in that order; junction bases with no gene match: 9. The CDR3 is 13 residues long. Here the CDR3 DNA reads TGCGCCTCAAGAGGACTAGCGGGCGGTGAGCAGTTCTTC. As protein: CASRGLAGGEQFF.

The genes are TRBV6-6 and TRBJ2-5; 9 bases are shared with TRBD1. The V segment lost 7 bases and the J segment 3 bases; nucleotides outside the gene matches: 9. Germline V gives CDR1 MNHNY, CDR2 SVGAGI (reference sequence). The CDR3 length is 15 residues. The CDR3 region is CASTPGTGSKETQYF. The DNA for the CDR3 is TGTGCCAGCACCCCGGGGACAGGGTCTAAAGAGACCCAGTACTTC.

This rearrangement joins TRBV25-1 to TRBJ1-2; D not certain. Looked up from germline, CDR1 is MGHDK and CDR2 is SYGVNS. The CDR3 consists of 11 residues. Deletions cut 6 bases from V and 5 bases from J, with 7 bases between. The CDR3 loop is CASREVYGYTF. CDR3 sequence (DNA): TGTGCCAGCAGGGAGGTGTATGGCTACACCTTC.

The V call is TRBV15, the J call TRBJ1-1; D not certain. This CDR3 contains 15 residues. V shed 0 bases and J shed 0 bases, with 8 bases lying between them. The germline V gene encodes CDR1 LNHNV and CDR2 YYDKDF (reference sequence). The CDR3 sequence: CATSRDKKMNTEAFF. The CDR3, as DNA: TGTGCCACCAGCAGAGATAAAAAAATGAACACTGAAGCTTTCTTT. Complete variable domain (other parts from reference TRBV15 and TRBJ1-1): DAMVIQNPRYQVTQFGKPVTLSCSQTLNHNVMYWYQQKSSQAPKLLFHYYDKDFNNEADTPDNFQSRRPNTSFCFLDIRSPGLGDTAMYLCATSRDKKMNTEAFFGQGTRLTVV.

The J gene is TRBJ1-1, the V gene TRBV18, with D unresolved. Trimming removed 3 bases from V and 10 bases from J, with 18 bases in between. There are 14 residues in the CDR3. Germline V gives CDR1 KGHSH, CDR2 LQKENI. CDR3 sequence: CASSPLGRTGPAFF. Written as DNA, the CDR3 is TGTGCCAGCTCACCCCTAGGACGGACCGGTCCAGCTTTCTTT. The variable domain in full, completed from reference TRBV18 and TRBJ1-1, reads NAGVMQNPRHLVRRRGQEARLRCSPMKGHSHVYWYRQLPEEGLKFMVYLQKENIIDESGMPKERFSAEFPKEGPSILRIQQVVRGDSAAYFCASSPLGRTGPAFFGQGTRLTVV.

V is TRBV6-5 and J is TRBJ1-2, with D unresolved. The CDR3 consists of 15 residues. V was clipped by 7 bases and J by 2 bases, with 17 bases between them. CDR1 is MNHEY, CDR2 SVGAGI, per germline. The CDR3, as DNA: TGTGCCAGCACCTGGAAAGCATGGTCCAACTATGGCTACACCTTC. It translates to CASTWKAWSNYGYTF.

The CDR3 DNA follows: TGTGCCAGCAGCCCGAATAGGGGAAACACTGAAGCTTTCTTT. It is translated as CASSPNRGNTEAFF. The rearrangement uses TRBV14 and TRBJ1-1; perhaps TRBD1 as D (5 bases). The germline V and J ends were trimmed by 4 bases and 2 bases, with 11 bases remaining between them. The CDR3 consists of 14 residues. The germline CDR1 and CDR2 sequences are SGHDN and FVKESK.

V is TRBV28 and J is TRBJ1-5; TRBD1 is a possible D gene (6 bases). CDR3 length equals 14 residues. The V end lost 8 bases, the J end lost 0 bases, and 11 bases lay between the germline ends. The germline gives CDR1 MDHEN, CDR2 SYDVKM. DNA for the CDR3: TGTGCCAGCCGGGGGGGCCATAGCAATCAGCCCCAGCATTTT. This sequence encodes CASRGGHSNQPQHF.

This clone was seen a handful of times. The chain has TRBV9 and TRBJ2-2; D is undetermined. There are 13 residues in the CDR3. The germline V gene has CDR1 SGDLS and CDR2 YYNGEE. Deletions cut 1 base from V and 6 bases from J, with 7 bases between. CDR3 in amino acids: CASSVLYAGELFF. CDR3 nucleotides: TGTGCCAGCAGCGTATTGTATGCCGGGGAGCTGTTTTTT.

This clone was counted once. The V call is TRBV27, the J call TRBJ2-3; weak D call: TRBD2 (7 bases). The length of the CDR3 is 15 residues. The V end lost 7 bases, the J end lost 0 bases, and 14 bases lay between the germline ends. Germline V gene lookup returns CDR1 MNHEY and CDR2 SMNVEV (reference sequence). The DNA for the CDR3 is TGTGCCAGCACTAGGGGGGGCTTAAGCACAGATACGCAGTATTTT. This encodes CASTRGGLSTDTQYF.

The rearrangement links TRBV27 to TRBJ2-4; 8 bases align to TRBD1. V dropped 5 bases and J dropped 2; count of bases not matched to a gene: 5. CDR1 MNHEY and CDR2 SMNVEV come from the germline V gene (reference sequence). This CDR3 spans 15 amino acids. CDR3 amino acids: CASSHTGGPKNIQYF. The CDR3 nucleotides are TGTGCCAGCAGTCATACAGGGGGGCCCAAAAACATTCAGTACTTC.

The chain carries TRBV27 and TRBJ1-2, with 10 bases matching TRBD1. Trimming took 5 bases from V and 2 from J; bases not matched to a gene: 11. This CDR3 spans 17 amino acids. Germline assignment: CDR1 MNHEY and CDR2 SMNVEV (reference sequence). As DNA, the CDR3 is TGTGCCAGCAGTACTACGACAGGGGGCCCACCGAACTATGGCTACACCTTC. Residues: CASSTTTGGPPNYGYTF.